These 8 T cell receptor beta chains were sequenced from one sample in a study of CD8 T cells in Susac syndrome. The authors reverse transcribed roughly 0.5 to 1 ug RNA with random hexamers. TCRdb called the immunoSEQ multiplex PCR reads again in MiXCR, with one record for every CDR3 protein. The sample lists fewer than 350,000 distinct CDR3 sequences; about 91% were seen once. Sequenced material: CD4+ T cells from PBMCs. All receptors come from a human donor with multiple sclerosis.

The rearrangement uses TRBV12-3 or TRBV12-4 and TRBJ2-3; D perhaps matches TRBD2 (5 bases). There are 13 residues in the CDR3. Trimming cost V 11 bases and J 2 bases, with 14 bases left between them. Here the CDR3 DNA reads TGTGCCTCCTTATCGGGGTTCACAGATACGCAGTATTTT. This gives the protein CASLSGFTDTQYF.

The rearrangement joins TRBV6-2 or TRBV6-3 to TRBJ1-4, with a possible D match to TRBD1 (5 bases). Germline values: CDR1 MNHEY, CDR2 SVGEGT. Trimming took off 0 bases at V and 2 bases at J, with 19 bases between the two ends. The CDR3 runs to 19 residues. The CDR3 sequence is CASSYSMPTGRGTNEKLFF. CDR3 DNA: TGTGCCAGCAGTTACTCGATGCCAACAGGCCGGGGGACTAATGAAAAACTGTTTTTT.

CDR3 bases: TGTGCCAGCAGCTCCCAGCCCCGCCTGGGAGCTTTCTTT. It codes for CASSSQPRLGAFF. The rearrangement uses TRBV7-9 and TRBJ1-1; D not resolved. Germline values: CDR1 SEHNR, CDR2 FQNEAQ (reference sequence). The ends were cut back, 4 bases at V and 10 bases at J, with 16 bases in the middle. The CDR3 runs to 13 residues.

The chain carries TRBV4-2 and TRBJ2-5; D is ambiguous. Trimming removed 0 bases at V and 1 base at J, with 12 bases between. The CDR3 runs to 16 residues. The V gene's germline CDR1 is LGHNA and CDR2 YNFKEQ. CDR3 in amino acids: CASSQDWQFAQETQYF. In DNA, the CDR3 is TGTGCCAGCAGCCAAGATTGGCAGTTTGCCCAAGAGACCCAGTACTTC.

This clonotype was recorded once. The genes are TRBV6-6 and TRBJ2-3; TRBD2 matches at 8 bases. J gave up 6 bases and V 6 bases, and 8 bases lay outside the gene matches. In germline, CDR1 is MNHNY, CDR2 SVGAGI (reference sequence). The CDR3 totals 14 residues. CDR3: CASRVRGGLDTQYF. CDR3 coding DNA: TGTGCCAGCAGGGTCCGGGGGGGGCTTGATACGCAGTATTTT.

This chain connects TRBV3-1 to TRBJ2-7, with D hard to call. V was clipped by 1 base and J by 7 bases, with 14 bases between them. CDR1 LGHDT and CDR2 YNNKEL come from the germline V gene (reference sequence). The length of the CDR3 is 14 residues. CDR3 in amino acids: CASSQVGPGQEQYF. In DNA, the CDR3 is TGTGCCAGCAGCCAAGTAGGCCCCGGCCAAGAGCAGTACTTC.

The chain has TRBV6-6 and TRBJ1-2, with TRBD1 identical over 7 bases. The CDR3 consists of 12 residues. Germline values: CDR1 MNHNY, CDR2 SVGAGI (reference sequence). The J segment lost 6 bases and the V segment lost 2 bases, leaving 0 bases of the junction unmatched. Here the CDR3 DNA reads TGTGCCAGCAGTTACGACAGGGATGGCTACACCTTC. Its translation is CASSYDRDGYTF.

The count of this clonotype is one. CDR3 nucleotide sequence: TGTGCCAGCAGTGACCGACCCTATAGCAATCAGCCCCAGCATTTT. This encodes CASSDRPYSNQPQHF. This sequence joins TRBV2 and TRBJ1-5; the D is unclear. This CDR3 spans 15 amino acids. V lost 3 bases to trimming and J lost 0 bases, with 9 bases between them. The germline V gene encodes CDR1 SNHLY and CDR2 FYNNEI.